The 14 T cell receptor beta chains reported below all come from one sample, sequenced in a study of blood T cell repertoires in COVID-19. The data were produced by immunoSEQ multiplex PCR, yet TCRdb's version contains in-frame clones alone and is incomplete. The data contain 150,000 to 200,000 clones, 75% to 90% of them singletons. Sample: peripheral blood. The source of these receptors is a man aged 40-49 years with acute or convalescent COVID-19.

This chain joins TRBV5-1 and TRBJ1-1, with D possibly matching TRBD1 (5 bases). CDR3 length: 13 amino acids. Trimming cost V 1 base and J 5 bases, with 9 bases left between them. Germline V gene sequence: CDR1 SGHRS, CDR2 YFSETQ. The CDR3 DNA reads as TGCGCCAGCAGCTTGCAGGGTGGGACTGAAGCTTTCTTT. Encoded protein: CASSLQGGTEAFF.

V usage is TRBV6-4 and J usage is TRBJ1-6; 10 bases line up with TRBD1. CDR1 is MRHNA and CDR2 is SNTAGT in the germline V gene. J was trimmed by 6 bases and V by 2 bases; bases with no gene match: 4. The CDR3 loop spans 16 amino acids. Written as DNA, the CDR3 is TGTGCCAGCAGTGACCGGGACAGGGGTTCTAATTCACCCCTCCACTTT. As protein: CASSDRDRGSNSPLHF.

The J gene is TRBJ1-2, the V gene TRBV27; 9 positions match TRBD1. This CDR3 has 14 residues. Germline V gene sequence: CDR1 MNHEY, CDR2 SMNVEV (reference sequence). The V gene end was trimmed by 6 bases and the J gene end by 5 bases; junction bases not matched to a gene: 7. The chain's CDR3 is CASRPTGGDYGYTF. CDR3 sequence (DNA): TGTGCCAGCAGGCCAACAGGGGGCGATTATGGCTACACCTTC.

This chain uses TRBV5-1 with TRBJ2-2, with 10 bases that match TRBD1. The length of the CDR3 is 17 residues. Germline V gives CDR1 SGHRS, CDR2 YFSETQ. V lost 2 bases, J lost 3 bases, and 7 bases stayed unmatched. The CDR3, as DNA: TGCGCCAGCAGCTTTAAAGAGGGGACAGGGGACACCGGGGAGCTGTTTTTT. It specifies CASSFKEGTGDTGELFF. The whole variable domain, remainder taken from reference TRBV5-1 and TRBJ2-2, is KAGVTQTPRYLIKTRGQQVTLSCSPISGHRSVSWYQQTPGQGLQFLFEYFSETQRNKGNFPGRFSGRQFSNSRSEMNVSTLELGDSALYLCASSFKEGTGDTGELFFGEGSRLTVL.

V usage is TRBV20-1 and J usage is TRBJ1-4, with 8 bases fitting TRBD1. This CDR3 comprises 17 residues. Germline trimming cut 3 bases from V and 7 bases from J; bases unmatched to any gene: 16. Germline assignment: CDR1 DFQATT and CDR2 SNEGSKA (reference sequence). This CDR3 reads CSASLRDRPLGGEKLFF. In DNA, the CDR3 is TGCAGTGCTAGTCTTCGGGACAGGCCATTAGGGGGTGAAAAACTGTTTTTT.

The rearrangement links TRBV18 to TRBJ2-7, with 9 positions matching TRBD1. Per germline, CDR1 KGHSH and CDR2 LQKENI. Trimming took 3 bases from V and 5 from J; bases not matched to a gene: 8. The CDR3 totals 15 residues. This chain's CDR3 is CASSPKPQGANEQYF. The DNA for the CDR3 is TGTGCCAGCTCACCCAAGCCACAGGGGGCAAACGAGCAGTACTTC.

The rearrangement uses TRBV4-2 and TRBJ1-5; TRBD1 aligns across 7 bases. CDR1 is LGHNA, CDR2 YNFKEQ, per germline. The CDR3 has 15 amino acids. Trimming at V came to 0 bases and at J to 4 bases, leaving 3 bases not matched to a gene. DNA for the CDR3: TGTGCCAGCAGCCAAGATGCAGGGGGGAATCAGCCCCAGCATTTT. Its protein product is CASSQDAGGNQPQHF.

The rearrangement uses TRBV5-1 and TRBJ1-4, with TRBD1 matching 9 bases. With V trimmed by 4 bases and J by 5 bases, 6 bases remained unmatched. This CDR3 spans 15 amino acids. Germline V gene data show CDR1 as SGHRS and CDR2 as YFSETQ. This CDR3 reads CASSEWTGENEKLFF. For the CDR3, the DNA is TGCGCCAGCAGCGAATGGACAGGGGAGAATGAAAAACTGTTTTTT.

The gene calls are TRBV18 and TRBJ2-3, with TRBD2 identical over 8 bases. V trimming: 1 base; J trimming: 2 bases; junction bases outside the gene matches: 2. The CDR3 is 15 amino acids. Germline-derived CDR1 and CDR2 are KGHSH and LQKENI. The CDR3 region has the DNA TGTGCCAGCTCACCACGCGGGGGGCTCACAGATACGCAGTATTTT. The encoded protein is CASSPRGGLTDTQYF.

The chain couples TRBV12-3 or TRBV12-4 to TRBJ1-1; the D is unclear. Trimming shortened V by 6 bases and J by 0 bases, and 8 bases separated the two germline ends. This CDR3 is 13 amino acids long. CDR3 region: CASSQEMNTEAFF. As DNA, the CDR3 is TGTGCCAGCAGCCAAGAGATGAACACTGAAGCTTTCTTT.

This chain uses TRBV12-3 or TRBV12-4 with TRBJ2-3; no firm D call. The CDR3 is 11 residues long. The V and J ends lost 7 bases and 8 bases respectively, with 10 bases between them. CDR3 amino acids: CASTSGGTQYF. CDR3 in DNA: TGTGCCAGCACGTCTGGCGGTACGCAGTATTTT.

The rearrangement joins TRBV6-2 or TRBV6-3 to TRBJ1-5; D remains unclear. Germline CDR1 is MNHEY and CDR2 is SVGEGT. CDR3 length: 15 amino acids. Trimming pared 4 bases from V and 4 bases from J, leaving 14 bases between. The CDR3 here is CASSFSLLVNQPQHF. The CDR3 DNA sequence: TGTGCCAGCAGTTTTAGTCTTTTAGTAAATCAGCCCCAGCATTTT.

This chain joins TRBV7-2 and TRBJ2-3; TRBD2 matches at 9 bases. Germline-derived CDR1 and CDR2 are SGHTA and FQGNSA. After removal of 2 bases from V and 2 bases from J, the junction contained 11 bases not matched to a gene. This CDR3 contains 18 residues. For the CDR3, the DNA is TGTGCCAGCAGCTTAAGGTCTCTTGGCGGGGGGGCCACAGATACGCAGTATTTT. This translates into CASSLRSLGGGATDTQYF.

The chain links TRBV19 to TRBJ2-3; D is perhaps TRBD1 (7 bases). Germline CDR1 LNHDA, CDR2 SQIVND (reference sequence). The CDR3 is 16 residues long. With 5 bases removed from V and 0 bases from J, the gap between germline ends came to 15 bases. CDR3 amino acids: CASSGGTEVSTDTQYF. CDR3 nucleotide sequence: TGTGCCAGTAGTGGAGGGACAGAAGTTAGCACAGATACGCAGTATTTT.